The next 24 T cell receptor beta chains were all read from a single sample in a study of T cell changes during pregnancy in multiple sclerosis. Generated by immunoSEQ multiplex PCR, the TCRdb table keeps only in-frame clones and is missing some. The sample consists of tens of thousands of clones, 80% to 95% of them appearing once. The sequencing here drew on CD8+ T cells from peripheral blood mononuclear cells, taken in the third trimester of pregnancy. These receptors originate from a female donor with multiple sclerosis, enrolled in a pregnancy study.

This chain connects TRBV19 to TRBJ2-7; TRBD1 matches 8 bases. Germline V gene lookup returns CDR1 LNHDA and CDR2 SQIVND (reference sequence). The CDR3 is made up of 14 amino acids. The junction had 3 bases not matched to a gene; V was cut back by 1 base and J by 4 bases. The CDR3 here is CASSIGGTGYEQYF. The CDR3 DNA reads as TGTGCCAGTAGTATAGGGGGGACAGGATACGAGCAGTACTTC. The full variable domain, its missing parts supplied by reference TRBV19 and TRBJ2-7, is DGGITQSPKYLFRKEGQNVTLSCEQNLNHDAMYWYRQDPGQGLRLIYYSQIVNDFQKGDIAEGYSVSREKKESFPLTVTSAQKNPTAFYLCASSIGGTGYEQYFGPGTRLTVT.

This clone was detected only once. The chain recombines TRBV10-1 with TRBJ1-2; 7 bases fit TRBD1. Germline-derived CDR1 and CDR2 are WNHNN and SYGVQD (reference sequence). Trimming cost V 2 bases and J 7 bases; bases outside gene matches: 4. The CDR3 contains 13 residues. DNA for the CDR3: TGCGCCAGCAGTGAGAACAGGGGCGGTGGCTACACCTTC. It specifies CASSENRGGGYTF.

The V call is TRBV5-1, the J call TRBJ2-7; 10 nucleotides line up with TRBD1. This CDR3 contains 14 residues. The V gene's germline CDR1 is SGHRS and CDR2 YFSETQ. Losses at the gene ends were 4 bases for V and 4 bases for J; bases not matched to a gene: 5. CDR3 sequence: CASSAWTGGYEQYF. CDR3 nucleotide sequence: TGCGCCAGCAGCGCATGGACAGGGGGATACGAGCAGTACTTC.

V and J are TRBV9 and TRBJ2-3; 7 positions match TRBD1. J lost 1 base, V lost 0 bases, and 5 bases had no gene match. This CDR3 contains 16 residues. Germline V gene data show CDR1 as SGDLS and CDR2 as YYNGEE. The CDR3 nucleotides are TGTGCCAGCAGCGTAGCTAGGGACAGCCGCACAGATACGCAGTATTTT. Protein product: CASSVARDSRTDTQYF.

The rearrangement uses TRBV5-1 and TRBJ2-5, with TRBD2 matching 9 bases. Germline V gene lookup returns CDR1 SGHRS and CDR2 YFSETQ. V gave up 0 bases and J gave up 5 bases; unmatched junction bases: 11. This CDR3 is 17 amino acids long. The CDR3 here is CASSLAEREEGWETQYF. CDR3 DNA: TGCGCCAGCAGCTTGGCCGAGCGGGAGGAAGGTTGGGAGACCCAGTACTTC.

This chain's CDR3 is CASSPGTANPNYGYTF. The CDR3 bases are TGTGCCAGCAGCCCCGGGACAGCAAACCCTAACTATGGCTACACCTTC. The V call is TRBV4-2, the J call TRBJ1-2; 7 bases agree with TRBD1. V dropped 4 bases and J dropped 0; count of bases not matched to a gene: 8. CDR1 is LGHNA and CDR2 is YNFKEQ in the germline V gene. The CDR3 length is 16 residues.

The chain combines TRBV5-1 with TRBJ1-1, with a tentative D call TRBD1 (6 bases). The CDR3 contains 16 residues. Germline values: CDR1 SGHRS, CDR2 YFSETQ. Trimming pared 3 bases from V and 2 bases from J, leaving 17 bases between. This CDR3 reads CASSSGGKGGNTEAFF. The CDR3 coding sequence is TGCGCCAGCAGCTCGGGGGGTAAGGGGGGAAACACTGAAGCTTTCTTT.

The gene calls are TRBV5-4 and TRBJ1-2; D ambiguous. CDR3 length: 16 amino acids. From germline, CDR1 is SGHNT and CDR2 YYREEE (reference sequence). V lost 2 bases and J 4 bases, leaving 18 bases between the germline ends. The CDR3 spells CASSFPETLAAYGYTF. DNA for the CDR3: TGTGCCAGCAGCTTTCCCGAAACTCTCGCGGCCTATGGCTACACCTTC.

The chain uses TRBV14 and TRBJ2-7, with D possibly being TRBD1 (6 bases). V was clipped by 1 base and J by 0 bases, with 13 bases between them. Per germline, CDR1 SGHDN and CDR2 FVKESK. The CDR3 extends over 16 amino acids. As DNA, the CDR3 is TGTGCCAGCAGCCAAGGACGGGACATCTACTCCTACGAGCAGTACTTC. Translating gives CASSQGRDIYSYEQYF.

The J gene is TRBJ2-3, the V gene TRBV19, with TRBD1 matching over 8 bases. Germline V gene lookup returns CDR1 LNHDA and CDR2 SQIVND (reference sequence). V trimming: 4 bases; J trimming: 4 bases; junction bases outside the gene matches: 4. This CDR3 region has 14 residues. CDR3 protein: CASSTAGGPDTQYF. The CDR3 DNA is TGTGCCAGTAGTACGGCAGGGGGCCCAGATACGCAGTATTTT.

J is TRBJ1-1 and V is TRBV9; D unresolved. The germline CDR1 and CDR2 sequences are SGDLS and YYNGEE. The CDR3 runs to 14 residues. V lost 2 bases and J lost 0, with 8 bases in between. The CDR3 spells CASSVGGMNTEAFF. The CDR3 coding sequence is TGTGCCAGCAGCGTTGGAGGGATGAACACTGAAGCTTTCTTT.

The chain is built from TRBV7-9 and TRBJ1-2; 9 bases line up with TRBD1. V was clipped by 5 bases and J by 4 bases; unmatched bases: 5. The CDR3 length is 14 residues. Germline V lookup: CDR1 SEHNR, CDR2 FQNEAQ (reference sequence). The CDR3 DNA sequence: TGTGCCAGCAGCACCGAACAGGGGGCCTATGGCTACACCTTC. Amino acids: CASSTEQGAYGYTF.

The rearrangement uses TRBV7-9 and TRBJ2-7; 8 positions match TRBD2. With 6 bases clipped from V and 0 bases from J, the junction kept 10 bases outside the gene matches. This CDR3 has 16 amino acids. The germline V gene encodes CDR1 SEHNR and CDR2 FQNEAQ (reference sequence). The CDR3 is CASSPLAGWDSYEQYF. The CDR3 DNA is TGTGCCAGCAGTCCTCTAGCGGGTTGGGACTCCTACGAGCAGTACTTC. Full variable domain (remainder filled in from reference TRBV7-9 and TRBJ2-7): DTGVSQNPRHKITKRGQNVTFRCDPISEHNRLYWYRQTLGQGPEFLTYFQNEAQLEKSRLLSDRFSAERPKGSFSTLEIQRTEQGDSAMYLCASSPLAGWDSYEQYFGPGTRLTVT.

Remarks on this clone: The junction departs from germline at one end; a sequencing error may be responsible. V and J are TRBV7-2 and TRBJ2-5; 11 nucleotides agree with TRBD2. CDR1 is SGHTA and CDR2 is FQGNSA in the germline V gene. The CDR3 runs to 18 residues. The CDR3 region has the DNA TGTGCCAGCAGCGTAGCACTAGCGGGGGTTCGGTACCAAGAGACCCAGTACTTC. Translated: CASSVALAGVRYQETQYF.

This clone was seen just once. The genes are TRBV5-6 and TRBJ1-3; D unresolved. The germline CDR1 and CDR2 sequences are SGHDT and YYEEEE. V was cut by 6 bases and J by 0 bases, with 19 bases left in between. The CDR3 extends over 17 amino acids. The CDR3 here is CASNPGVGPGSGNTIYF. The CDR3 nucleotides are TGTGCCAGCAACCCCGGGGTAGGACCGGGCTCTGGAAACACCATATATTTT. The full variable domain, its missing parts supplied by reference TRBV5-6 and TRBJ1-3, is DAGVTQSPTHLIKTRGQQVTLRCSPKSGHDTVSWYQQALGQGPQFIFQYYEEEERQRGNFPDRFSGHQFPNYSSELNVNALLLGDSALYLCASNPGVGPGSGNTIYFGEGSWLTVV.

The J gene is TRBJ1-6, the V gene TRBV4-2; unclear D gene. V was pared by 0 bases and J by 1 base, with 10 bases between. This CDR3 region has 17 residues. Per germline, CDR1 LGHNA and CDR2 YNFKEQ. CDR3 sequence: CASSQDPEESYNSPLHF. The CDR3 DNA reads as TGTGCCAGCAGCCAAGATCCTGAGGAGTCCTATAATTCACCCCTCCACTTT.

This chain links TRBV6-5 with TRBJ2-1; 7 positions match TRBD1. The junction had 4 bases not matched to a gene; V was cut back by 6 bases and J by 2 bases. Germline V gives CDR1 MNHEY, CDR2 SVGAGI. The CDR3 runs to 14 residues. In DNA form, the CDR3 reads TGTGCCAGCAGCCCCGGGACAGCCTACAATGAGCAGTTCTTC. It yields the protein CASSPGTAYNEQFF.

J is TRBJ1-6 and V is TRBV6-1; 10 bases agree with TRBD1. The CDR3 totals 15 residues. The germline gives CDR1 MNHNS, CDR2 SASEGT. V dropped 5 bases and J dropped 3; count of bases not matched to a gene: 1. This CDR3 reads CASSRTGGYNSPLHF. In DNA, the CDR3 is TGTGCCAGCAGTCGGACAGGGGGCTATAATTCACCCCTCCACTTT.

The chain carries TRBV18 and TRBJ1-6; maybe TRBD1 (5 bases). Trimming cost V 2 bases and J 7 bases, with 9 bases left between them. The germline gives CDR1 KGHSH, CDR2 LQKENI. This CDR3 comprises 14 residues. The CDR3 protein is CASSPGGDNSPLHF. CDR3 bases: TGTGCCAGCTCACCAGGGGGGGACAATTCACCCCTCCACTTT.

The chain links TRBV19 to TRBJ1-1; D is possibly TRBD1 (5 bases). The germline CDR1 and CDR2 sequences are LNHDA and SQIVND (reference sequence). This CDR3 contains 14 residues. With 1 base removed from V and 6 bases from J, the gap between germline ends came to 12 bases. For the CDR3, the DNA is TGTGCCAGTAGTATAGTTCAGGGCGGTCCTGAAGCTTTCTTT. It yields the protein CASSIVQGGPEAFF. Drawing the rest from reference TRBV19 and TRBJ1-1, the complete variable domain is DGGITQSPKYLFRKEGQNVTLSCEQNLNHDAMYWYRQDPGQGLRLIYYSQIVNDFQKGDIAEGYSVSREKKESFPLTVTSAQKNPTAFYLCASSIVQGGPEAFFGQGTRLTVV.

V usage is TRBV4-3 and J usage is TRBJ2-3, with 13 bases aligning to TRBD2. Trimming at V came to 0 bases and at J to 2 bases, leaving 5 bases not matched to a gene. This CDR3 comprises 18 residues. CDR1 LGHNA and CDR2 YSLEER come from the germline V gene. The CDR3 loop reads CASSQEGGTSGNTDTQYF. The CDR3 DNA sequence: TGCGCCAGCAGCCAAGAGGGGGGGACTAGCGGGAACACAGATACGCAGTATTTT.

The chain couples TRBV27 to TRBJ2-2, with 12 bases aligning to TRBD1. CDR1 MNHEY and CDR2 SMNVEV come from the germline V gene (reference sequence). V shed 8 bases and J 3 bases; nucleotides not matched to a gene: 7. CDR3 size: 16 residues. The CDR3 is CASGPGQGAYTGELFF. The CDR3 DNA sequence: TGTGCCAGCGGACCGGGACAGGGGGCTTACACCGGGGAGCTGTTTTTT.

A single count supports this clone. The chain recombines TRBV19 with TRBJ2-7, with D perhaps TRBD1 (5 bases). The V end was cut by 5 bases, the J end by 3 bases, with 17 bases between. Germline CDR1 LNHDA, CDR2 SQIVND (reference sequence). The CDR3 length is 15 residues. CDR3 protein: CASSPQTDSYYEQYF. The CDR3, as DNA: TGTGCCAGTAGTCCCCAGACAGATTCCTACTACGAGCAGTACTTC.

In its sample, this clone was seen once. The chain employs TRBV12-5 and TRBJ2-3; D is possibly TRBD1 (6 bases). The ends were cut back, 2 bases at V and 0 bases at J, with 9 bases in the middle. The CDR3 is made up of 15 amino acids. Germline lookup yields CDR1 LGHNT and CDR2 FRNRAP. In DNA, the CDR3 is TGTGCTAGTGGTTTGACAGGGATGAGCACAGATACGCAGTATTTT. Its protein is CASGLTGMSTDTQYF. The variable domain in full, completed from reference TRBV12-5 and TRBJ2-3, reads DARVTQTPRHKVTEMGQEVTMRCQPILGHNTVFWYRQTMMQGLELLAYFRNRAPLDDSGMPKDRFSAEMPDATLATLKIQPSEPRDSAVYFCASGLTGMSTDTQYFGPGTRLTVL.